Sequencing of this TCR beta chain was carried out in a study of Ad26.COV2.S vaccination and SARS-CoV-2 variants. Clones were sequenced by immunoSEQ multiplex PCR, and TCRdb holds only the in-frame ones, with some missing. Here the sample spans under 95,000 clones, approximately 86% being singletons. Only one count was recorded for this clone. The antigen is undetermined. The study, taken as a whole, reports: An underestimation of total T cell responses may have resulted from the TCR breadth and depth analyses.

The germline V gene encodes CDR1 SGHRS and CDR2 YFSETQ. The V and J ends lost 3 bases and 1 base respectively, with 10 bases between them. The length of the CDR3 is 14 residues. This TCR derives from a human donor who had recovered from COVID-19. The chain has TRBV5-1 and TRBJ1-2; D might be TRBD1 (5 bases). The sample in question was peripheral blood, obtained after recovery from COVID-19. The CDR3 DNA follows: TGCGCCAGCAGCTCTAGAGGGGTTAACTATGGCTACACCTTC. Amino acids: CASSSRGVNYGYTF. Using reference TRBV5-1 and TRBJ1-2 for the parts outside the CDR3, the full variable domain is KAGVTQTPRYLIKTRGQQVTLSCSPISGHRSVSWYQQTPGQGLQFLFEYFSETQRNKGNFPGRFSGRQFSNSRSEMNVSTLELGDSALYLCASSSRGVNYGYTFGSGTRLTVV.